Sequencing of this T cell receptor (beta chain) was carried out in a study of cytomegalovirus exposure and HLA in healthy donors (dated by TCRdb to 2016 to 2017). For context, the study as a whole: An earlier analysis of several hundred of the donors reported about 260 Gb of sequence data and some 110 million unique TCR beta sequences obtained from about 170 million T cells. The number of donors typed differed by locus, with 629-630 for A, B, C, DRB1 and DQB1, approximately 500 for DQA1, over 600 for DPA1, and 450 to 480 for DPB1. The genetic ancestry cluster associated with self-reported Caucasian donors included around four fifths of the approximately 410 genotyped donors. High-throughput TCR immunosequencing, statistical association of individual TCRs with disease status, and machine learning were combined to predict cytomegalovirus infection status. In a later genetic analysis, genome-wide SNP genotypes for about three fifths of the roughly 670 donors were used, and that subset was treated as a discovery cohort. In a later analysis, previously published TCR beta repertoires from about 640 donors were re-analyzed and high-resolution HLA genotyping was added so that TCR occurrence patterns could be studied. Besides the first cohort of 666 subjects, a separate validation cohort made up of 120 different subjects was used. Across 300 to 500 genotyped donors of the cohort, an average of approximately 220,000 unique TCR beta nucleotide sequences per donor were sequenced, and roughly 17% of those sequences were non-productive. Class I and class II HLA loci were covered by the typing at four-digit resolution. An early release covering roughly 600 HLA-typed donors comprised approximately 300 gigabases of sequencing data and roughly 85 million unique TCR sequences. Donor age, sex, ethnicity and CMV serostatus were compiled together with the repertoire data. All discovery cohort repertoires had been generated using a single sequencing platform. Five DR-DQ haplotypes were handled as single units for association and clustering, since linkage in the cohort was strong. The study aimed to test whether cataloging public T cell receptors could reveal signatures of past pathogen exposure. The later analysis used no new phenotypic data to find candidate immune exposures, relying instead on TCR beta sequences and their occurrence across donors. An earlier analysis of around 640 of the donors used high-throughput TCR beta sequencing to judge whether each TCR beta V gene segment behaved as functional or pseudogenic. Using immunosequencing, the study profiled T cell repertoires from 500 to 800 subjects and related those repertoires to cytomegalovirus serostatus.

Comment on this clone: Its antigen remains unidentified. Base quality data are lacking; no much larger clone is found one base away.

Libraries were made using the immunoSEQ multiplex PCR assay. For the multiplex PCR, a mixture combining 60 forward primers for TCR Vbeta segments and 13 reverse primers for TCR Jbeta segments was used. Amplification of the CDR3 region of rearranged TCR beta genes was performed with a multiplex PCR assay on genomic DNA. Amplified TCR beta libraries were sequenced as 87-base-pair reads on the Illumina HiSeq System. In the authors' own workflow: A later analysis counted some 74 million unique TCR beta chains across the 500 to 850 repertoires, and 9 million to 14 million of these chains were shared by at least two donors. To remove PCR and sequencing errors, raw reads were error-corrected and collapsed into unique sequences using a nearest-neighbor algorithm that merged closely related sequences. Alignment of CDR3 sequences to IMGT reference sequences was used to assign V, D and J gene segments. For a sequence to be retained, a match of at least six nucleotides was required to both a V gene segment and a J gene segment. Rearrangements were classified as productive when the CDR3 lacked stop codons and remained in frame with V and J, and all other rearrangements were classified as non-productive. CDR3 was defined according to IMGT convention as the region running from the second conserved V-encoded cysteine to the conserved J-encoded phenylalanine. In an earlier analysis of more than 550 of the donors, sequences lacking an unambiguous match to a single V gene segment were excluded. In an earlier analysis of 450 to 750 of the donors, a V segment was called functional when productive rearrangements were above 56.7%, and segregating when the standard deviation between donors exceeded 5%. A statistical classification framework was built for diagnosing cytomegalovirus status from the catalog of TCR beta chain sequences. In a later analysis, TCR nucleotide sequences were compared against IMGT/GENE-DB human TR gene sequences so that V and J genes could be assigned. In a later analysis, CDR3 sequences and most-parsimonious VDJ recombination scenarios were assigned using the TCRdist pipeline. In a later analysis, every TCR beta chain was defined by the combination of its CDR3 amino acid sequence and its V-gene family, and reads without a unique V-gene family were dropped. A later analysis removed 450 to 600 highly shared, low-generation-probability nucleotide sequences to deal with suspected cross-contamination and a sequencing artifact. In a later analysis, a clonal expansion index was calculated for each public chain from normalized within-repertoire ranks of inferred template counts. A later analysis computed generation probabilities with a VDJ recombination model fitted to out-of-frame rearrangements, and checked the results against IGoR. In a later analysis, hypergeometric tests were used to score TCR-TCR, TCR-HLA and TCR-CMV co-occurrence, with a repertoire-size bias correction applied to TCR pairs. A later analysis estimated false discovery rates by permuting HLA or CMV assignments 20 times. In a later analysis, co-occurring TCRs were grouped with DBSCAN, and TCRdist sequence similarity was added when clustering was performed within HLA-allele-positive subsets. For co-occurrence clustering, repertoires with fewer than 30,000 or more than 120,000 public chains were excluded, along with five or six repertoires with anomalous nucleotide sharing. This immuneACCESS table, as held by TCRdb, lists in-frame sequences with V and J called but not all clones. Of the missing ones, under half trace to an unresolved V gene in checked studies; the others have no known cause. V and J calls and clone size are those listed in that table; D and trimming were worked out from the DNA. Across this sample there are under 300,000 clones, with about 86% seen only once. The ten largest clones represent almost 8% of the sample.

The cohort consisted of 600 to 700 healthy bone marrow donors. All cohort members were sampled while nominally healthy, although unrecorded immune exposures were likely present. The donor tested CMV seropositive, placing the donor among the 250 to 300 seropositive members of the cohort. A peripheral blood sample was provided by each donor, and peripheral blood mononuclear cells were used for TCR beta sequencing. Genomic DNA was extracted from the blood cell samples with the Qiagen DNeasy Blood Extraction Kit. What the authors observed across the whole study: A later analysis associated roughly 17,000 TCR beta sequences with specific HLA alleles at a false discovery rate of 0.05. Compared with equally common non-associated chains, HLA-associated TCR beta chains in a later analysis were more clonally expanded and had lower generation probabilities. In an earlier analysis of more than 500 of the donors, most TCR beta V segments appeared in productive rearrangements about 90% or about 30% of the time, broadly matching IMGT annotations. Roughly 15 rarely observed V segments, including chromosome 9 orphons, were excluded from the earlier analysis of just under 600 of the donors because counts were too low. The study gave a list of about 160 TCR beta chains associated with cytomegalovirus. According to a later analysis, parvovirus B19, influenza, CMV and Epstein-Barr virus appeared linked to several top co-occurrence clusters. Most CMV-associated TCR beta chains appeared to be HLA-restricted in a later analysis, and the HLA associations seemed to be driven largely by CMV exposure. The presence/absence analyses assumed that sequencing depth was roughly uniform across donors, and that assumption may not be true. The classifier was reported to diagnose cytomegalovirus status with high specificity and sensitivity in both the original cohort and the validation cohort. Because HLA typing was unavailable for some donors at each locus, only the typed subset was used in association tests. It was suggested by the authors that the approach could potentially be generalized to other disease states and immunological phenotypes. Only TCR beta chains were sequenced in this cohort, and the absence of alpha or paired-chain data limited detectable features. In a later genetic analysis, a missense DCLRE1C variant was associated with V-gene and J-gene trimming of TCR beta chains, and the association was replicated in an independent cohort. Linkage disequilibrium might explain the correlated functional status among segregating V segments, but an unknown experimental factor could not be ruled out. In a later analysis, the rate of TCR association differed among HLA loci, with DRB1 alleles having the most associated TCRs and HLA-C alleles having the fewest. A later genetic analysis reported fewer N-insertions in productive TCRs among donors in an Asian-associated ancestry cluster than the roughly 720-donor mean. Assigning TCR associations to individual alleles was difficult when HLA alleles, especially DR and DQ, strongly co-occurred. Three of the identified cytomegalovirus-associated TCR beta chains were confirmed in vitro to be specific for cytomegalovirus antigens. The sequencing pipeline was judged likely to have produced a cluster of highly shared sequence variants as a technical artifact. The only immune exposure information available for the cohort was CMV serostatus. A further reported finding was that TCR beta sequences accurately predicted the HLA-A and HLA-B alleles for most subjects in the first cohort. Most TCR sequences were seen in very few donors, while some public TCRs were found in many individuals.

The sample was PBMCs. This clonotype was obtained from an older woman in good health and CMV-seropositive.

The CDR3 is CASSSARVHTDTQYF. The DNA sequence is as follows: TGTGCCAGCAGTTCCGCGAGAGTCCACACAGATACGCAGTATTTT. The chain joins TRBV28 to TRBJ2-3, with the D gene not confidently named. Including cysteine and phenylalanine, the CDR3 has 15 amino acids. Left in the record is the CDR3 DNA by itself, 45 bases read in frame from the first base. CDR1 and CDR2 are read off the germline V gene as MDHEN and SYDVKM. Trimming costs V 4 bases and J 2 bases, and their ends lie 13 bases apart.